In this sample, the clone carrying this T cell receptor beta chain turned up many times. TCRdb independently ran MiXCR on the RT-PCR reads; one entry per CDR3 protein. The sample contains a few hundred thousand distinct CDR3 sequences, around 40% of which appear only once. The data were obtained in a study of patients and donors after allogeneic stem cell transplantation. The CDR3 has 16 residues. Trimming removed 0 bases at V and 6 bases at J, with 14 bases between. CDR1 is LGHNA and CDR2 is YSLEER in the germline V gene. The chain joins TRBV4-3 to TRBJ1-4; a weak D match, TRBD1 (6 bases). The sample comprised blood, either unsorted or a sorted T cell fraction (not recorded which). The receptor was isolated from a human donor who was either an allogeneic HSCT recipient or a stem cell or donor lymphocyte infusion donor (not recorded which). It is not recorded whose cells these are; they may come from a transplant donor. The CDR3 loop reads CASSQDRRGAYEKLFF. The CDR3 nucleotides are TGCGCCAGCAGCCAAGATCGAAGGGGGGCGTATGAAAAACTGTTTTTT.